A single sample is the source of the 21 T cell receptor beta chains below, sequenced in a study of cytomegalovirus exposure and HLA in healthy donors. Researchers ran the PCR with 60 Vbeta and 13 Jbeta primers. The method was immunoSEQ multiplex PCR; TCRdb's version includes in-frame clones alone and lacks a portion of them. Of 150,000 to 200,000 clones in the sample, 65% to 90% were seen once. Sequencing used PBMCs. These receptors came from a woman aged 18-29 years in good health and CMV-seronegative.

V and J are TRBV27 and TRBJ2-7; 7 bases fit TRBD1. Unmatched junction bases numbered 9, after V lost 6 bases and J lost 7 bases. CDR1 and CDR2 from the germline V gene are MNHEY and SMNVEV (reference sequence). The CDR3 is 13 amino acids. The CDR3 DNA is TGTGCCAGCAGCCGGGACAGCCTCGTGGAGCAGTACTTC. The encoded protein is CASSRDSLVEQYF.

The chain couples TRBV28 to TRBJ1-2, with a weak D call TRBD1 (5 bases). Between the trimmed V and J ends, which lost 2 bases and 2 bases, there was a span of 9 bases. Germline V gives CDR1 MDHEN, CDR2 SYDVKM. The CDR3 has 14 amino acids. The CDR3 nucleotides are TGTGCCAGCAGTTTAGGTGCAGGGAACTATGGCTACACCTTC. It encodes CASSLGAGNYGYTF.

The chain uses TRBV23-1 and TRBJ2-7, with 9 bases lining up with TRBD1. Being an ORF, TRBV23-1 has a function that is uncertain. The V and J ends lost 7 bases and 1 base, in that order; junction bases with no gene match: 8. The CDR3 consists of 15 residues. CDR3 sequence (DNA): TGCGCCAGCACTGGACAGGGGCGGGGATCCTACGAGCAGTACTTC. It is translated as CASTGQGRGSYEQYF.

The chain carries TRBV11-2 and TRBJ2-3; TRBD2 aligns across 7 bases. CDR1 SGHAT and CDR2 FQNNGV come from the germline V gene. This CDR3 has 16 amino acids. Losses at the gene ends were 1 base for V and 0 bases for J; bases not matched to a gene: 4. For the CDR3, the DNA is TGTGCCAGCAGCTTAGCGGGAGGTCATAGCACAGATACGCAGTATTTT. Residues: CASSLAGGHSTDTQYF.

The chain has TRBV5-1 and TRBJ1-5; D ambiguous. Trimming took off 4 bases at V and 1 base at J, with 12 bases between the two ends. Germline loops: CDR1 SGHRS, CDR2 YFSETQ. The CDR3 totals 15 residues. CDR3 loop: CASSPVTGSNQPQHF. For the CDR3, the DNA is TGCGCCAGCAGCCCAGTGACGGGGAGCAATCAGCCCCAGCATTTT.

The chain couples TRBV27 to TRBJ1-6; no definite D call. Germline lookup yields CDR1 MNHEY and CDR2 SMNVEV (reference sequence). The CDR3 totals 15 residues. V was pared by 2 bases and J by 3 bases, with 8 bases between. The CDR3 coding sequence is TGTGCCAGCAGTTTAGAGAGGGTCTATAATTCACCCCTCCACTTT. It is translated as CASSLERVYNSPLHF.

The rearrangement joins TRBV7-3 to TRBJ2-2; TRBD1 aligns across 9 bases. The length of the CDR3 is 14 residues. Trimming removed 4 bases from V and 6 bases from J; junction bases left unmatched: 3. CDR1 is SGHTA, CDR2 FQGTGA, per germline. CDR3 loop: CASSSTGGPGELFF. As DNA, the CDR3 is TGTGCCAGCAGCTCCACAGGGGGCCCCGGGGAGCTGTTTTTT.

On this clone: This same CDR3 is encoded by further DNA sequences in the sample. The chain is built from TRBV5-1 and TRBJ2-3; TRBD1 agrees at 10 bases. With 4 bases clipped from V and 1 base from J, the junction kept 3 bases outside the gene matches. There are 15 residues in the CDR3. Per the germline V gene, CDR1 is SGHRS and CDR2 is YFSETQ. The CDR3 DNA follows: TGCGCCAGCAGCGAAGGGACAGGGGGCACAGATACGCAGTATTTT. Its translation: CASSEGTGGTDTQYF.

The chain employs TRBV27 and TRBJ2-7, with 9 bases matching TRBD1. CDR3 length: 14 residues. CDR1 is MNHEY, CDR2 SMNVEV, per germline (reference sequence). Trimming at V came to 5 bases and at J to 5 bases, leaving 7 bases not matched to a gene. The CDR3: CASSRTGVIHEQYF. DNA of the CDR3: TGTGCCAGCAGTCGGACAGGGGTTATCCACGAGCAGTACTTC.

This clone was counted a few times. The rearrangement links TRBV29-1 to TRBJ1-1, with D possibly being TRBD1 (6 bases). CDR1 is SQVTM, CDR2 ANQGSEA, per germline. V lost 7 bases, J lost 2 bases, and 20 bases lay in between. CDR3 length equals 15 residues. This chain's CDR3 is CSAGGGGTLNTEAFF. The CDR3 DNA sequence: TGCAGCGCCGGGGGAGGGGGAACATTAAACACTGAAGCTTTCTTT.

The CDR3 coding sequence is TGTGCCAGCAGTGAATGGGGCAACTCCTACGAGCAGTACTTC. Translating gives CASSEWGNSYEQYF. The chain has TRBV25-1 and TRBJ2-7; the D gene is possibly TRBD1 (5 bases). Germline V gives CDR1 MGHDK, CDR2 SYGVNS. Trimming removed 1 base from V and 0 bases from J, with 7 bases in between. The CDR3 runs 14 residues.

The chain carries TRBV28 and TRBJ1-5, with a tentative D call TRBD1 (6 bases). V lost 9 bases and J 3 bases, leaving 9 bases between the germline ends. The germline CDR1 and CDR2 sequences are MDHEN and SYDVKM. This CDR3 has 12 residues. The CDR3 region has the DNA TGTGCCAGTTGGACAGTCAATCAGCCCCAGCATTTT. This encodes CASWTVNQPQHF.

This chain links TRBV7-9 with TRBJ1-4; no clear D. Deletions cut 0 bases from V and 3 bases from J, with 11 bases between. The germline V gene encodes CDR1 SEHNR and CDR2 FQNEAQ (reference sequence). This CDR3 comprises 16 residues. In DNA, the CDR3 is TGTGCCAGCAGCTTAGCTGCCGGGGAACCTAATGAAAAACTGTTTTTT. This encodes CASSLAAGEPNEKLFF.

The chain employs TRBV27 and TRBJ2-6; 8 bases align to TRBD2. There are 17 residues in the CDR3. The germline gives CDR1 MNHEY, CDR2 SMNVEV (reference sequence). Trimming took 6 bases from V and 0 from J; bases not matched to a gene: 7. DNA of the CDR3: TGTGCCAGCAGCCCCGGGGGGGTGCTCTCTGGGGCCAACGTCCTGACTTTC. Translated: CASSPGGVLSGANVLTF.

The V and J genes are TRBV6-1 and TRBJ1-1; D may be TRBD1 (5 bases). Trimming took off 7 bases at V and 2 bases at J, with 17 bases between the two ends. Germline V gives CDR1 MNHNS, CDR2 SASEGT. This CDR3 is built from 15 residues. The CDR3 sequence: CASTSQQGVNTEAFF. The CDR3 DNA reads as TGTGCCAGCACTTCCCAACAAGGGGTAAACACTGAAGCTTTCTTT.

This chain links TRBV28 with TRBJ1-5; D remains unclear. Germline lookup yields CDR1 MDHEN and CDR2 SYDVKM. The CDR3 runs 11 residues. V lost 3 bases and J lost 11, with 8 bases in between. The CDR3 loop reads CASSFRMSQHF. The CDR3 coding sequence is TGTGCCAGCAGTTTTAGAATGTCCCAGCATTTT.

The V and J genes are TRBV6-1 and TRBJ1-5; 7 nucleotides line up with TRBD1. The V segment lost 9 bases and the J segment 4 bases; nucleotides outside the gene matches: 6. This CDR3 has 13 residues. Germline assignment: CDR1 MNHNS and CDR2 SASEGT. The CDR3 nucleotides are TGTGCCAGTAGGACAGGCAATAATCAGCCCCAGCATTTT. Amino acids: CASRTGNNQPQHF.

The V and J genes are TRBV6-5 and TRBJ2-1; 9 nucleotides line up with TRBD1. The V gene's germline CDR1 is MNHEY and CDR2 SVGAGI. The V gene end was trimmed by 5 bases and the J gene end by 5 bases; junction bases not matched to a gene: 7. This CDR3 contains 15 residues. CDR3 sequence reads: CASSTPGQGNNEQFF. The CDR3 nucleotides read TGTGCCAGCAGTACCCCGGGACAGGGAAACAATGAGCAGTTCTTC.

The genes are TRBV19 and TRBJ2-3, with 11 bases matching TRBD2. V trimming: 2 bases; J trimming: 5 bases; junction bases outside the gene matches: 3. The CDR3 extends over 15 amino acids. Germline V gives CDR1 LNHDA, CDR2 SQIVND (reference sequence). In DNA, the CDR3 is TGTGCCAGTAGTATAATAGCGGGGGGGGAAGATACGCAGTATTTT. Encoded protein: CASSIIAGGEDTQYF.

J is TRBJ1-2 and V is TRBV28, with D possibly TRBD1 on 6 matching bases. Germline V gives CDR1 MDHEN, CDR2 SYDVKM. The CDR3 runs 16 residues. Trimming cost V 7 bases and J 3 bases, with 21 bases left between them. CDR3 residues: CASTWGGRGDYYGYTF. The CDR3, as DNA: TGTGCCAGCACCTGGGGGGGCCGGGGGGACTACTATGGCTACACCTTC.

The V and J genes are TRBV5-6 and TRBJ2-7, with 7 bases aligning to TRBD2. Trimming cost V 4 bases and J 6 bases; bases outside gene matches: 13. This CDR3 is 15 amino acids long. The germline CDR1 and CDR2 sequences are SGHDT and YYEEEE. The CDR3 loop reads CASSRIPGGKGEQYF. CDR3 coding DNA: TGTGCCAGCAGCAGGATCCCGGGAGGTAAAGGCGAGCAGTACTTC. The variable domain in full, completed from reference TRBV5-6 and TRBJ2-7, reads DAGVTQSPTHLIKTRGQQVTLRCSPKSGHDTVSWYQQALGQGPQFIFQYYEEEERQRGNFPDRFSGHQFPNYSSELNVNALLLGDSALYLCASSRIPGGKGEQYFGPGTRLTVT.